The 25 T cell receptor beta chains in this list originate from one sample, sequenced in a study of response to subunit inactivated influenza vaccine. MiXCR was run by TCRdb on the RT-PCR reads, yielding one entry per CDR3 protein. Among 150,000 or so distinct CDR3 sequences listed, around 10% were seen once. Source: CD8+ T cells sorted from PBMCs, taken around 25 months after vaccination. These receptors came from a man between 50 and 75 years old who received an inactivated influenza vaccine.

This clonotype was picked up a small number of times. This chain joins TRBV29-1 and TRBJ2-7, with 8 bases identical to TRBD1. Germline V CDR1 and CDR2: SQVTM, ANQGSEA. CDR3 length equals 12 residues. V shed 4 bases and J 6 bases; nucleotides not matched to a gene: 5. In DNA, the CDR3 is TGCAGCGTTGGGCAGGGGGCAGGCGAGCAGTACTTC. As protein: CSVGQGAGEQYF.

The chain uses TRBV3-1 and TRBJ2-1; no definite D call. The V gene lost 0 bases and the J gene lost 4 bases, with 7 bases spanning the gap. The CDR3 is made up of 14 amino acids. Looked up from germline, CDR1 is LGHDT and CDR2 is YNNKEL (reference sequence). The CDR3 protein is CASSQDAMYNEQFF. For the CDR3, the DNA is TGTGCCAGCAGCCAAGACGCGATGTACAATGAGCAGTTCTTC.

This chain joins TRBV4-1 and TRBJ2-7; 10 bases are a match to TRBD1. The V gene's germline CDR1 is MGHRA and CDR2 YSYEKL. The CDR3 spans 16 residues. The V segment lost 1 base and the J segment 6 bases; nucleotides outside the gene matches: 9. Here the CDR3 reads CASSQGPGQGIREQYF. The CDR3 nucleotides read TGCGCCAGCAGCCAAGGACCGGGACAGGGGATACGCGAGCAGTACTTC.

Written as DNA, the CDR3 is TGTGCCAGCAGCCAAGGCACGGCTAGCGGGGAAGAGACCCAGTACTTC. As protein: CASSQGTASGEETQYF. The chain links TRBV3-1 to TRBJ2-5; TRBD2 aligns across 9 bases. The CDR3 runs 16 residues. Germline CDR1 LGHDT, CDR2 YNNKEL (reference sequence). V shed 1 base and J 3 bases; nucleotides not matched to a gene: 6.

This chain links TRBV4-1 with TRBJ2-7, with 9 bases fitting TRBD1. With 5 bases clipped from V and 3 bases from J, the junction kept 11 bases outside the gene matches. This CDR3 spans 16 amino acids. In germline, CDR1 is MGHRA, CDR2 YSYEKL. Here the CDR3 reads CASSSSSGQGFYEQYF. The CDR3 region has the DNA TGCGCCAGCAGCTCCAGTTCCGGACAGGGGTTCTACGAGCAGTACTTC.

This chain connects TRBV12-3 or TRBV12-4 to TRBJ2-5; 10 positions agree with TRBD2. The CDR3 has 15 amino acids. J gave up 6 bases and V 5 bases, and 9 bases lay outside the gene matches. CDR3 amino acids: CASSPPGLALQTQYF. CDR3 DNA: TGTGCCAGCAGTCCACCGGGACTAGCGTTACAGACCCAGTACTTC.

This clonotype was observed a few times. The DNA of the CDR3 is TGTGCCAGCAGCCAGGGTTATAGCAATCAGCCCCAGCATTTT. Protein product: CASSQGYSNQPQHF. V usage is TRBV12-3 or TRBV12-4 and J usage is TRBJ1-5; TRBD1 might be the D (5 bases). Trimming took 6 bases from V and 0 from J, leaving 9 bases between them. The CDR3 has 14 amino acids.

This clonotype has a handful of counts. DNA of the CDR3: TGTGCCGTCCGGAGGGAGTCTAGCGGGCCCCGAGGCACCGGGGAGCTGTTTTTT. Its translation is CAVRRESSGPRGTGELFF. The gene calls are TRBV10-3 and TRBJ2-2; 8 bases map to TRBD2. The CDR3 consists of 18 residues. In germline, CDR1 is ENHRY, CDR2 SYGVKD. V dropped 11 bases and J dropped 4; count of bases not matched to a gene: 21.

The chain recombines TRBV27 with TRBJ1-4, with 10 bases identical to TRBD1. V lost 5 bases and J lost 7; bases outside the gene matches: 4. The CDR3 has 14 amino acids. The germline V gene encodes CDR1 MNHEY and CDR2 SMNVEV (reference sequence). CDR3 nucleotides: TGTGCCAGCAGTACGACAGGGGGCAGTGAAAAACTGTTTTTT. Its translation: CASSTTGGSEKLFF.

V is TRBV7-9 and J is TRBJ2-1; 10 bases map to TRBD2. The length of the CDR3 is 17 residues. Trimming cost V 5 bases and J 5 bases; bases outside gene matches: 12. The germline CDR1 and CDR2 sequences are SEHNR and FQNEAQ (reference sequence). The DNA of the CDR3 is TGTGCCAGCAGCGTCAAAACAGTCGGACTAGCGGACAATGAGCAGTTCTTC. It specifies CASSVKTVGLADNEQFF.

This sequence joins TRBV6-2 or TRBV6-3 and TRBJ2-1; no definite D call. The CDR3 is made up of 13 amino acids. Trimming pared 4 bases from V and 4 bases from J, leaving 8 bases between. Per the germline V gene, CDR1 is MNHEY and CDR2 is SVGEGT. CDR3 sequence (DNA): TGTGCCAGCAGTTCCCAGACTTACAATGAGCAGTTCTTC. It specifies CASSSQTYNEQFF.

The sample holds a few counts of this clonotype. V and J are TRBV19 and TRBJ1-1; tentatively, D is TRBD1 (5 bases). CDR3 size: 14 residues. Trimming took off 5 bases at V and 1 base at J, with 11 bases between the two ends. Germline V gene lookup returns CDR1 LNHDA and CDR2 SQIVND (reference sequence). This CDR3 is CASSGWQGNTEAFF. For the CDR3, the DNA is TGTGCCAGTAGTGGTTGGCAGGGGAACACTGAAGCTTTCTTT.

In this sample, this clonotype turned up a few times. The V call is TRBV25-1, the J call TRBJ2-5, with unresolved D. The CDR3 contains 15 residues. In germline, CDR1 is MGHDK, CDR2 SYGVNS. Deletions cut 0 bases from V and 5 bases from J, with 13 bases between. The DNA for the CDR3 is TGTGCCAGCAGTGAATACAGCAGAGCTATGGAGACCCAGTACTTC. As protein: CASSEYSRAMETQYF.

The chain has TRBV6-2 or TRBV6-3 and TRBJ2-1, with D possibly matching TRBD2 (6 bases). The CDR3 is made up of 13 amino acids. Germline V lookup: CDR1 MNHEY, CDR2 SVGEGT. Trimming pared 0 bases from V and 10 bases from J, leaving 10 bases between. The CDR3 bases are TGTGCCAGCAGTTACTCGCGGGCGGGAGAGCAGTTCTTC. Its protein is CASSYSRAGEQFF.

This chain connects TRBV7-9 to TRBJ2-2; tentative D call: TRBD1 (6 bases). Per the germline V gene, CDR1 is SEHNR and CDR2 is FQNEAQ (reference sequence). This CDR3 is built from 16 residues. Trimming left V 3 bases short and J 0 bases short, with 11 bases between. The CDR3 nucleotides are TGTGCCAGCAGCTTTTCCGGACAGCCGAACACCGGGGAGCTGTTTTTT. Its translation is CASSFSGQPNTGELFF.

This clonotype was found a few times. The rearrangement uses TRBV11-2 and TRBJ2-7; no clear D. Germline V gives CDR1 SGHAT, CDR2 FQNNGV. Trimming shortened V by 3 bases and J by 1 base, and 7 bases separated the two germline ends. The CDR3 consists of 13 residues. The CDR3 is CASSFSISYEQYF. The DNA for the CDR3 is TGTGCCAGCAGCTTCAGTATTTCCTACGAGCAGTACTTC.

The chain links TRBV7-9 to TRBJ2-3, with D unresolved. The V end was cut by 2 bases, the J end by 2 bases, with 8 bases between. The CDR3 covers 14 residues. CDR1 is SEHNR, CDR2 FQNEAQ, per germline (reference sequence). Here the CDR3 reads CASSLIPPTDTQYF. CDR3 sequence (DNA): TGTGCCAGCAGCTTAATCCCGCCCACAGATACGCAGTATTTT.

There are many counts of this clonotype. The chain is built from TRBV29-1 and TRBJ2-7; the match to TRBD1 covers 7 bases. V lost 3 bases and J lost 0; bases outside the gene matches: 8. CDR3 length: 15 amino acids. CDR1 is SQVTM and CDR2 is ANQGSEA in the germline V gene. CDR3 DNA: TGCAGCGTTGAGACGGACAGGTCCGACTCCTACGAGCAGTACTTC. Amino acids: CSVETDRSDSYEQYF.

Only a few counts were recorded for this clonotype. The chain combines TRBV4-3 with TRBJ1-1, with a weak D call TRBD1 (5 bases). The CDR3 has 16 residues. Germline CDR1 LGHNA, CDR2 YSLEER. V was pared by 0 bases and J by 4 bases, with 15 bases between. CDR3 bases: TGCGCCAGCAGCCAAGAATTTGCAGGGTGGACCACTGAAGCTTTCTTT. This gives the protein CASSQEFAGWTTEAFF.

On this clonotype: At one boundary the junction diverges from the germline segment, which might be a read error. The V call is TRBV2, the J call TRBJ2-7; TRBD2 aligns across 13 bases. Per the germline V gene, CDR1 is SNHLY and CDR2 is FYNNEI. The CDR3 is made up of 13 amino acids. This CDR3 is CAGRTSGSYEQYF. In nucleotides, the CDR3 is TGTGCCGGCAGGACTAGCGGGAGCTACGAGCAGTACTTC.

The chain combines TRBV28 with TRBJ2-3; no clear D gene. The CDR3 is 16 amino acids. Per the germline V gene, CDR1 is MDHEN and CDR2 is SYDVKM. Trimming took 5 bases from V and 1 from J, leaving 16 bases between them. CDR3 amino acids: CASSPASLQGTDTQYF. The CDR3 bases are TGTGCCAGCAGTCCCGCCAGTTTGCAGGGCACAGATACGCAGTATTTT.

This clonotype was counted only a few times. The chain uses TRBV28 and TRBJ1-1, with D possibly being TRBD1 (6 bases). Germline V lookup: CDR1 MDHEN, CDR2 SYDVKM. V lost 5 bases, J lost 8 bases, and 18 bases lay in between. CDR3 length equals 14 residues. The CDR3 DNA is TGTGCCAGCAGTATGACACCTGCCCAGGGGGAAGCTTTCTTT. The encoded protein is CASSMTPAQGEAFF.

This clonotype has only one observation. Here the CDR3 reads CASSPSRGYEQYF. The CDR3 nucleotides read TGTGCCAGCAGTCCCAGCCGAGGGTACGAGCAGTACTTC. The chain joins TRBV2 to TRBJ2-7; D is possibly TRBD2 (5 bases). Trimming removed 5 bases at V and 4 bases at J, with 12 bases between. In germline, CDR1 is SNHLY, CDR2 FYNNEI. The CDR3 extends over 13 amino acids.

This clonotype was picked up a small number of times. This rearrangement joins TRBV7-6 to TRBJ2-7, with D possibly matching TRBD1 (8 bases). The CDR3 runs 16 residues. The germline CDR1 and CDR2 sequences are SGHVS and FNYEAQ. The ends were cut back, 4 bases at V and 4 bases at J, with 20 bases in the middle. CDR3 DNA sequence: TGTGCCAGCAGCTCCGGACAGGGCGGGAGTACGTACGAGCAGTACTTC. This codes for CASSSGQGGSTYEQYF.

Here the CDR3 DNA reads TGTGCCAGCAGTCGACAGGGGGCCTATGGCTACACCTTC. Its protein product is CASSRQGAYGYTF. The chain recombines TRBV12-3 or TRBV12-4 with TRBJ1-2; TRBD1 aligns across 10 bases. CDR3 length equals 13 residues. After removal of 5 bases from V and 4 bases from J, the junction contained 1 base not matched to a gene.